This is a list of T cell receptor beta chains from one sample in a study of blood T cell repertoires in COVID-19. The protocol was immunoSEQ multiplex PCR, while the TCRdb copy is restricted to in-frame clones and leaves out a portion. The sample records 130,000 to 150,000 clones, 84% being singletons. What was sequenced was PBMCs or T cells enriched from blood (not recorded which). The receptor source for this set is a woman between 45 and 65 years old who had been exposed to COVID-19. CDR3s include the opening cysteine and the closing phenylalanine or tryptophan. The order of the fields is clone size, V gene, D gene, J gene, CDR3 DNA, CDR3 protein. The D gene is left open where the match is weak. Where a row states a size, it is once, few, many or the class of an expanded clone; other rows omit it.

clone size: .
V gene: TRBV6-2/TRBV6-3
D gene: .
J gene: TRBJ2-7
CDR3 DNA: TGTGCCAGCAGCCTACTCTCCTACGAGCAGTACTTC
CDR3 protein: CASSLLSYEQYF

clone size: .
V gene: TRBV6-5
D gene: TRBD1
J gene: TRBJ2-5
CDR3 DNA: TGTGCCAGCACCCTAAGTAGGGGGCAGGTGGAGACCCAGTACTTC
CDR3 protein: CASTLSRGQVETQYF

clone size: .
V gene: TRBV5-5
D gene: TRBD1
J gene: TRBJ2-7
CDR3 DNA: TGTGCCAGCAGCTTGTGGGTTCAGGGACAGAGCTCCTACGAGCAGTACTTC
CDR3 protein: CASSLWVQGQSSYEQYF

clone size: .
V gene: TRBV7-8
D gene: .
J gene: TRBJ1-5
CDR3 DNA: TGTGCCAGCAGCCCCAGGGTTTACAATCAGCCCCAGCATTTT
CDR3 protein: CASSPRVYNQPQHF

clone size: once
V gene: TRBV11-2
D gene: TRBD1
J gene: TRBJ2-1
CDR3 DNA: TGTGCCAGCAGCTTAGTGGGGACAGGGGGCAATGAGCAGTTCTTC
CDR3 protein: CASSLVGTGGNEQFF

clone size: .
V gene: TRBV6-5
D gene: TRBD1
J gene: TRBJ2-5
CDR3 DNA: TGTGCCAGCAGGGACAGGGCTGAAGAGACCCAGTACTTC
CDR3 protein: CASRDRAEETQYF

clone size: .
V gene: TRBV10-3
D gene: .
J gene: TRBJ2-7
CDR3 DNA: TGTGCCATCAGTGAATTGGCGGGGAGGAACGAGCAGTACTTC
CDR3 protein: CAISELAGRNEQYF

clone size: .
V gene: TRBV6-5
D gene: .
J gene: TRBJ1-2
CDR3 DNA: TGTGCCAGCAGTCCCTCGGGGGGCGCGGGTGGCTACACCTTC
CDR3 protein: CASSPSGGAGGYTF

clone size: .
V gene: TRBV6-1
D gene: .
J gene: TRBJ1-3
CDR3 DNA: TGTGCCAGCAGTGAAGCGAGGAACACCATATATTTT
CDR3 protein: CASSEARNTIYF

clone size: .
V gene: TRBV12-3/TRBV12-4
D gene: .
J gene: TRBJ1-1
CDR3 DNA: TGTGCCAGCAGTTTGGGGGGGAACACTGAAGCTTTCTTT
CDR3 protein: CASSLGGNTEAFF

clone size: .
V gene: TRBV7-3
D gene: TRBD2
J gene: TRBJ2-1
CDR3 DNA: TGTGCCAGCAGCCCCGCGGGGCGGGGGGACAATGAGCAGTTCTTC
CDR3 protein: CASSPAGRGDNEQFF

clone size: .
V gene: TRBV9
D gene: TRBD2
J gene: TRBJ2-1
CDR3 DNA: TGTGCCAGCACCAGGACTAGCGGGAGAGGGTACAATGAGCAGTTCTTC
CDR3 protein: CASTRTSGRGYNEQFF

clone size: .
V gene: TRBV7-3
D gene: .
J gene: TRBJ1-6
CDR3 DNA: TGTGCCAGCAGCTCAGGCGGACAGACTAATTCACCCCTCCACTTT
CDR3 protein: CASSSGGQTNSPLHF

clone size: .
V gene: TRBV19
D gene: TRBD1
J gene: TRBJ2-7
CDR3 DNA: TGTGCCAGTAGTACTGGGACAGGGAGGGACGAGCAGTACTTC
CDR3 protein: CASSTGTGRDEQYF

clone size: .
V gene: TRBV21-1
D gene: .
J gene: TRBJ1-4
CDR3 DNA: TGTGCCAGCAGCAAAGTAAGGCCAGGGGGGGAAAAACTGTTTTTT
CDR3 protein: CASSKVRPGGEKLFF

clone size: .
V gene: TRBV5-1
D gene: .
J gene: TRBJ1-4
CDR3 DNA: TGCGCCAGCAGCTTGGGAGGCTTGACAGCTGAAAAACTGTTTTTT
CDR3 protein: CASSLGGLTAEKLFF

clone size: .
V gene: TRBV29-1
D gene: .
J gene: TRBJ2-1
CDR3 DNA: TGCAGCGTTGTCAAGAGGGACTTATACAATGAGCAGTTCTTC
CDR3 protein: CSVVKRDLYNEQFF